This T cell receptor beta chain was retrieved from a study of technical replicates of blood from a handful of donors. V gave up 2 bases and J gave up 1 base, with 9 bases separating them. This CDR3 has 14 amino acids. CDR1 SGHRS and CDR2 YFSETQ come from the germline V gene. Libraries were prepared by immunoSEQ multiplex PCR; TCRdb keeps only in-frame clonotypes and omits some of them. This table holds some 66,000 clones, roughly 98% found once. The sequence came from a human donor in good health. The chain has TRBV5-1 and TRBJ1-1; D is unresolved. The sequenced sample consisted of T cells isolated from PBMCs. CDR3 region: CASSLESSNTEAFF. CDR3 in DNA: TGCGCCAGCAGCTTAGAAAGCTCGAACACTGAAGCTTTCTTT.